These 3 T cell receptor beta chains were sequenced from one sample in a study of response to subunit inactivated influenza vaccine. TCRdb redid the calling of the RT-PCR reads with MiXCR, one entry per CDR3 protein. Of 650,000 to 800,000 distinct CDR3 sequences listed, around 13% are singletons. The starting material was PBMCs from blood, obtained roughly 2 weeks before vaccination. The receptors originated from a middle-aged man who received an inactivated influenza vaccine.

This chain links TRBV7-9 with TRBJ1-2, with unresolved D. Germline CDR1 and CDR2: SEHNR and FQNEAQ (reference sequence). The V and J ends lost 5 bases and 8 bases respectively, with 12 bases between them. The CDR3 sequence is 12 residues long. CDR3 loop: CASSLDQYGYTF. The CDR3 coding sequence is TGTGCCAGCAGCCTGGACCAATACGGCTACACCTTC.

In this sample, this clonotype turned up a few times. The CDR3 loop reads CASSQGRIYNSPLHF. CDR3 nucleotides: TGTGCCAGCAGCCAAGGACGGATTTATAATTCACCCCTCCACTTT. The chain carries TRBV6-1 and TRBJ1-6; D gene ambiguous. Germline CDR1 reads MNHNS; CDR2 reads SASEGT. CDR3 length: 15 residues. Trimming removed 6 bases at V and 4 bases at J, with 13 bases between.

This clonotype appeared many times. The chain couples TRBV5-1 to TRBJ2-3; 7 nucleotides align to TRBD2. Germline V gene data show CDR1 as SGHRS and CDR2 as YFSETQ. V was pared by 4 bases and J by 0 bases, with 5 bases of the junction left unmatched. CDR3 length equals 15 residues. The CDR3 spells CASSRPGLSTDTQYF. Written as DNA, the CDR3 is TGCGCCAGCAGCCGACCGGGACTAAGCACAGATACGCAGTATTTT.